This T cell receptor beta chain was found in a study of blood T cell repertoires in COVID-19. Overall study context: From T cells, B-cell-depleted T cells, or PBMCs came the material, which was cDNA or gDNA.

TCRdb keeps only in-frame clones here, not all; method: immunoSEQ multiplex PCR. Found here are 110,000 to 150,000 clones, just under 90% of them singletons; the top ten hold roughly 4%. The V and J ends lost 5 bases and 3 bases, in that order; junction bases with no gene match: 1. The germline V gene encodes CDR1 GTSNPN and CDR2 SVGIG (reference sequence). The CDR3 extends over 13 amino acids. The receptor's source is a woman aged 40 to 50 with acute or convalescent COVID-19. The source material was peripheral blood. V gene TRBV30 combines with J gene TRBJ1-5; 10 nucleotides match TRBD1. CDR3 protein: CAWGTGDNQPQHF. The CDR3 DNA reads TGTGCCTGGGGGACAGGGGACAATCAGCCCCAGCATTTT.